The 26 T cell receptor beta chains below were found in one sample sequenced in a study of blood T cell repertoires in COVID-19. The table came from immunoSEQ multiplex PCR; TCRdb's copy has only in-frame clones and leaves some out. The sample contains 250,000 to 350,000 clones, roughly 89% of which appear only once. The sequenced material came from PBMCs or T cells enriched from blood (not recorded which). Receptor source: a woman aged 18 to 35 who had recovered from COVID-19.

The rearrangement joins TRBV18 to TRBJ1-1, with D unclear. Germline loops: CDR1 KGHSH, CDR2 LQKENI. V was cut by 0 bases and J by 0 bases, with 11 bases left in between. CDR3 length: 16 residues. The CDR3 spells CASSPPIHSLNTEAFF. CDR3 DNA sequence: TGTGCCAGCTCACCACCGATTCATAGCTTGAACACTGAAGCTTTCTTT.

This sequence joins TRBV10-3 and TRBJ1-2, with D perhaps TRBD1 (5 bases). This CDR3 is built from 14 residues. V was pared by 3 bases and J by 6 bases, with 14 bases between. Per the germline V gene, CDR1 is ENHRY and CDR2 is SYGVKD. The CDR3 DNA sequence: TGTGCCATCAGTGAAGCGGGGGAGGCCCATGGCTACACCTTC. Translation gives CAISEAGEAHGYTF.

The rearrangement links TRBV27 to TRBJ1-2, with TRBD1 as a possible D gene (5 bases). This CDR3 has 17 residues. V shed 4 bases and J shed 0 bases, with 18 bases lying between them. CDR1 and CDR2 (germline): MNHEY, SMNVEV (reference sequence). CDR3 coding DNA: TGTGCCAGCAGTTCTGCGGGACGTAGATTATCTAACTATGGCTACACCTTC. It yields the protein CASSSAGRRLSNYGYTF.

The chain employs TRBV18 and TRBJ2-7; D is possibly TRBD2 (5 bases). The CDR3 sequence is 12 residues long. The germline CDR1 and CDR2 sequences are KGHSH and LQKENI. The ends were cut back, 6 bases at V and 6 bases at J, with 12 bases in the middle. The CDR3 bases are TGTGCCAGCTCGGAAGCGGAAACCGAGCAGTACTTC. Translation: CASSEAETEQYF.

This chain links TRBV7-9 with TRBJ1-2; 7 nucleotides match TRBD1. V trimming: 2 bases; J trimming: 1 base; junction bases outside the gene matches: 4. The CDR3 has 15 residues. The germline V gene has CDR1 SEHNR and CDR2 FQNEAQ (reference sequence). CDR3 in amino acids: CASSLSDRVNYGYTF. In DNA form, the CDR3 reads TGTGCCAGCAGCTTAAGTGACAGGGTTAACTATGGCTACACCTTC.

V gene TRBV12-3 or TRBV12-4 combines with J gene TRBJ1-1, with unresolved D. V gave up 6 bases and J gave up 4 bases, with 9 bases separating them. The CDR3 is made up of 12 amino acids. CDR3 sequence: CASSPMVTEAFF. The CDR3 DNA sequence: TGTGCCAGCAGCCCTATGGTCACTGAAGCTTTCTTT.

In DNA, the CDR3 is TGTGCCAGCAGCTCGTCAGGGGGCCGGAACACCGGGGAGCTGTTTTTT. It codes for CASSSSGGRNTGELFF. This chain joins TRBV7-2 and TRBJ2-2, with 8 bases matching TRBD1. Germline V gene data show CDR1 as SGHTA and CDR2 as FQGNSA. There are 16 residues in the CDR3. With 4 bases clipped from V and 1 base from J, the junction kept 5 bases outside the gene matches.

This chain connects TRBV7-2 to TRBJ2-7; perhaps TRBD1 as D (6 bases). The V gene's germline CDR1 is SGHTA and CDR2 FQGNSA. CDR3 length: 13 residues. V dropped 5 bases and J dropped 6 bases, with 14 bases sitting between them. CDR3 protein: CASSLDFRGEQYF. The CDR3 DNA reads TGTGCCAGCAGCCTAGACTTCAGGGGCGAGCAGTACTTC.

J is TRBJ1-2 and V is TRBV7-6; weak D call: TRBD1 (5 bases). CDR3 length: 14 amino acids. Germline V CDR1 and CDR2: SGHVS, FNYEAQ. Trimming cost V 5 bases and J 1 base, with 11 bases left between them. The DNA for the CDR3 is TGTGCCAGCAGCCGACAGCCGGATAACTATGGCTACACCTTC. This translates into CASSRQPDNYGYTF.

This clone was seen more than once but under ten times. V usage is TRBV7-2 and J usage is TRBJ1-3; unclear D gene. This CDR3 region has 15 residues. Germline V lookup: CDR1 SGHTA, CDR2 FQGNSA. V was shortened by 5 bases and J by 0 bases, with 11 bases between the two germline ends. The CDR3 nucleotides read TGTGCCAGCAGCCCCAGGATTAGCTCTGGAAACACCATATATTTT. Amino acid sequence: CASSPRISSGNTIYF.

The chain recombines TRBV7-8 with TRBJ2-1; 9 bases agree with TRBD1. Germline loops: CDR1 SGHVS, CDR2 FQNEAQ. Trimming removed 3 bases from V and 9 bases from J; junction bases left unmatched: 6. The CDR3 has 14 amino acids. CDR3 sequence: CASSFRGTGSEQFF. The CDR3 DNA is TGTGCCAGCAGCTTCCGAGGGACAGGGTCTGAGCAGTTCTTC.

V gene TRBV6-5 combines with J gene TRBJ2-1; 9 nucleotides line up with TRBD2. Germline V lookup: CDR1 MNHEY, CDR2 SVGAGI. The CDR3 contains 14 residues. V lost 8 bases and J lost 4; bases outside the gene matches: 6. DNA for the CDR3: TGTGCCAGCGGACTTAGCGGGAGATACAATGAGCAGTTCTTC. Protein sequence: CASGLSGRYNEQFF.

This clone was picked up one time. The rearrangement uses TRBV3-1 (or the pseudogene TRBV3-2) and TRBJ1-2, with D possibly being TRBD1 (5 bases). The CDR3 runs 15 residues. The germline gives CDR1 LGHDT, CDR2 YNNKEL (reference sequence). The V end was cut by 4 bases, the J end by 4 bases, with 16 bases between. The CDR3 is CASSPREGPVYGYTF. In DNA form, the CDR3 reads TGTGCCAGCAGCCCAAGGGAGGGGCCTGTCTATGGCTACACCTTC.

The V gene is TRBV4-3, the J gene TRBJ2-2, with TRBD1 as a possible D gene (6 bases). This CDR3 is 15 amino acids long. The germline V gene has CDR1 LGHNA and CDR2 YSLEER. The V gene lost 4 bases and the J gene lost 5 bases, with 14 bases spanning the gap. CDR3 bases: TGCGCCAGCAGCCGAACATTCACAGGGACCGGGGAGCTGTTTTTT. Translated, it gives CASSRTFTGTGELFF.

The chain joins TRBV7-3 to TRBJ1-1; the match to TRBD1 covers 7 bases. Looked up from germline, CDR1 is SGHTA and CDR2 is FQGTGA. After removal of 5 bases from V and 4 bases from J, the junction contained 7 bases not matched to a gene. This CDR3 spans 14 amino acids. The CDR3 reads CASSARQGGTEAFF. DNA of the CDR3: TGTGCCAGCAGCGCCAGACAGGGAGGCACTGAAGCTTTCTTT.

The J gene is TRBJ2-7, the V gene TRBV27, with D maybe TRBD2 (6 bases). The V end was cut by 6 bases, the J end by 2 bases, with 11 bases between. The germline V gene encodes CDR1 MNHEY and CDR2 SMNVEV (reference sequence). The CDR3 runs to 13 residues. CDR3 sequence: CASRRAGPYEQYF. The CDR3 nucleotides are TGTGCCAGCAGAAGGGCGGGACCCTACGAGCAGTACTTC.

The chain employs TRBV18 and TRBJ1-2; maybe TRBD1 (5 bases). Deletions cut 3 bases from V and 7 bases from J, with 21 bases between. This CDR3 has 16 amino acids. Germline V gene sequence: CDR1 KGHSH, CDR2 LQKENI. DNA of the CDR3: TGTGCCAGCTCACCGTCCCAGGGTGACCTTTCTAGTGGCTACACCTTC. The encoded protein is CASSPSQGDLSSGYTF.

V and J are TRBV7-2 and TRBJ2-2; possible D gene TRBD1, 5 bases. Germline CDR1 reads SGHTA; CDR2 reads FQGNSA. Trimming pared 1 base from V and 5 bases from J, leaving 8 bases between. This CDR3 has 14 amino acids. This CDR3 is CASSLVGQTGELFF. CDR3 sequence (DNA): TGTGCCAGCAGCTTAGTGGGGCAGACCGGGGAGCTGTTTTTT.

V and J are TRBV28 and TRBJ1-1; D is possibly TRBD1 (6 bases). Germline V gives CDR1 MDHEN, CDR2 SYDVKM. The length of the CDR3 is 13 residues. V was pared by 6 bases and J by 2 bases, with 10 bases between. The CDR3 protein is CASRWTANTEAFF. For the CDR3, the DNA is TGTGCCAGCAGATGGACAGCCAACACTGAAGCTTTCTTT.

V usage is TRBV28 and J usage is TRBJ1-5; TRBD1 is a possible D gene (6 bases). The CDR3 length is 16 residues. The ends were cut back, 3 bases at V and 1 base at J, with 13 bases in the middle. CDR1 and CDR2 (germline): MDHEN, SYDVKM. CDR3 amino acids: CASSFLGDRSNQPQHF. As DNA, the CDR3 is TGTGCCAGCAGTTTTCTAGGAGACAGGAGCAATCAGCCCCAGCATTTT.

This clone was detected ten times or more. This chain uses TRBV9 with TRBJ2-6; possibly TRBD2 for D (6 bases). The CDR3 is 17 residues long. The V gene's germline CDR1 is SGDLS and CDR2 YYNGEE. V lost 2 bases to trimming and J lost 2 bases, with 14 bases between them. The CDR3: CASSVRDWGAGANVLTF. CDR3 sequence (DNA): TGTGCCAGCAGCGTCCGGGACTGGGGGGCTGGGGCCAACGTCCTGACTTTC.

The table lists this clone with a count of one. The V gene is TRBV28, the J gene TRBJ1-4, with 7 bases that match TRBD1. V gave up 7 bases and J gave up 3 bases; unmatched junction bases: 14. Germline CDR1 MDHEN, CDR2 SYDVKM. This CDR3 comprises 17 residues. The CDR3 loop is CASTSGGGIAANEKLFF. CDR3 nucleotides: TGTGCCAGCACCTCTGGAGGGGGCATAGCGGCTAATGAAAAACTGTTTTTT.

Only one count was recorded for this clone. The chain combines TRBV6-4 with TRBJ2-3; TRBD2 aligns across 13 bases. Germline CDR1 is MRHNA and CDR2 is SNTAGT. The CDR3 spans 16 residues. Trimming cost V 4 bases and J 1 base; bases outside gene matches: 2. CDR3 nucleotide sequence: TGTGCCAGCAGTGTCGGGACTAGCGGGGGCACAGATACGCAGTATTTT. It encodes CASSVGTSGGTDTQYF.

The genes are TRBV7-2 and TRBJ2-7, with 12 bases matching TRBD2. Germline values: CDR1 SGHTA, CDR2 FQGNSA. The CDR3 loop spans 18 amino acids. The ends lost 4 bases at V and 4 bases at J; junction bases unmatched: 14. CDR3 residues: CASSSGTSGRYLGYEQYF. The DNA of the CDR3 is TGTGCCAGCAGCTCGGGGACTAGCGGGCGTTACCTTGGGTACGAGCAGTACTTC.

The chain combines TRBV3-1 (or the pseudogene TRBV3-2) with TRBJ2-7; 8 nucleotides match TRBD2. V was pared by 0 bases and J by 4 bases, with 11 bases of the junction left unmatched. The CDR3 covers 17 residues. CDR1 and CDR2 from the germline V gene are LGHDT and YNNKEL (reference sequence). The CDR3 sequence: CASSQEGPREAFYEQYF. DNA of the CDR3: TGTGCCAGCAGCCAAGAGGGCCCGCGGGAGGCTTTTTACGAGCAGTACTTC.

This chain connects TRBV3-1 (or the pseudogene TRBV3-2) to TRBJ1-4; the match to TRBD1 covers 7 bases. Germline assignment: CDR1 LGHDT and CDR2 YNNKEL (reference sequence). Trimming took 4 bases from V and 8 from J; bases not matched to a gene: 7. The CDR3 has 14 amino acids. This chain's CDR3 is CASSLNRGGEKLFF. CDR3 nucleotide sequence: TGTGCCAGCAGCCTCAACAGGGGCGGGGAAAAACTGTTTTTT.